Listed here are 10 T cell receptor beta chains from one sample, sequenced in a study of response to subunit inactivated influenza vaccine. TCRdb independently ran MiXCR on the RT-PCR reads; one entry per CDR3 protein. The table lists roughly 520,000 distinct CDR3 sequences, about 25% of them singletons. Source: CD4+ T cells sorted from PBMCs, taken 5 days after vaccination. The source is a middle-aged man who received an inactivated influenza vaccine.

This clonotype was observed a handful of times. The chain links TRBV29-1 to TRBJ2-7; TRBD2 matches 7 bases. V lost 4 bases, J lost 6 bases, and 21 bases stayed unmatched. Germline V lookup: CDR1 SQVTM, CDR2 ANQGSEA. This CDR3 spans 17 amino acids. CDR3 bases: TGCAGCGTTGTTTGGTGGGGGGAGGGACTACTGACGGGCGAGCAGTACTTC. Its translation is CSVVWWGEGLLTGEQYF.

The DNA of the CDR3 is TGTGCCAGCAGCGTAGCTTGGGAAGACCCAAGCGGTACGCAGTATTTT. Encoded protein: CASSVAWEDPSGTQYF. V usage is TRBV9 and J usage is TRBJ2-3, with D maybe TRBD2 (5 bases). CDR1 and CDR2 (germline): SGDLS, YYNGEE. The V end lost 0 bases, the J end lost 8 bases, and 19 bases lay between the germline ends. CDR3 length equals 16 residues.

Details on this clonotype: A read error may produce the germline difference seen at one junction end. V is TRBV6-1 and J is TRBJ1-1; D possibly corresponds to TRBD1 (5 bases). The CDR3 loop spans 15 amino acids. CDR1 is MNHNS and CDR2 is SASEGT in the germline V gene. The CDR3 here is CASTKWGGLKTEAFF. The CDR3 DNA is TGTGCCAGCACCAAATGGGGCGGGCTGAAGACTGAAGCTTTCTTT.

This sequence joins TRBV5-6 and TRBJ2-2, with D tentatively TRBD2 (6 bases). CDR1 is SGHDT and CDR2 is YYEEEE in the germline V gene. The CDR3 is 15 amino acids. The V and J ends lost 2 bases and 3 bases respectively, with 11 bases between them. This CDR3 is CASSFISGDTGELFF. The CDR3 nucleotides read TGTGCCAGCAGCTTTATTTCGGGGGACACCGGGGAGCTGTTTTTT.

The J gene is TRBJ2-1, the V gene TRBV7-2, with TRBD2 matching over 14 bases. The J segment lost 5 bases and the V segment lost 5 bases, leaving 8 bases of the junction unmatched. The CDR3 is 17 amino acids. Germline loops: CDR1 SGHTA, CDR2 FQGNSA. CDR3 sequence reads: CASSLQRTSGGNNEQFF. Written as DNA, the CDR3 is TGTGCCAGCAGCCTCCAACGGACTAGCGGGGGGAACAATGAGCAGTTCTTC.

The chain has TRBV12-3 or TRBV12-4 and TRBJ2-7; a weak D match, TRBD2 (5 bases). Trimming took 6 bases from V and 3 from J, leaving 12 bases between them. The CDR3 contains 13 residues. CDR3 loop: CASRGLTNYEQYF. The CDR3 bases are TGTGCCAGCAGAGGACTGACGAACTACGAGCAGTACTTC.

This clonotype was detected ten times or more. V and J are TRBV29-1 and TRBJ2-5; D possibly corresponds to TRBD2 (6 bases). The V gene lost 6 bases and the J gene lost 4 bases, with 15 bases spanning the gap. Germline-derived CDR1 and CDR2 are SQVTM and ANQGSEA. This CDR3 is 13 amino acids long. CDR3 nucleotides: TGCAGCGTGGCCTGGCGGGACCGAGAGACCCAGTACTTC. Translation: CSVAWRDRETQYF.

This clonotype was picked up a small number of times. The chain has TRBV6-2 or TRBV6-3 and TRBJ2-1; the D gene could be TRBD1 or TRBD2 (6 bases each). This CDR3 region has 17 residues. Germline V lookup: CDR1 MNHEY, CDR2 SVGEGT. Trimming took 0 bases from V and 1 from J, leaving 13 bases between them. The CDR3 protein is CASSYSLGGPSYNEQFF. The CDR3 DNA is TGTGCCAGCAGTTACTCTCTGGGGGGCCCTTCCTACAATGAGCAGTTCTTC.

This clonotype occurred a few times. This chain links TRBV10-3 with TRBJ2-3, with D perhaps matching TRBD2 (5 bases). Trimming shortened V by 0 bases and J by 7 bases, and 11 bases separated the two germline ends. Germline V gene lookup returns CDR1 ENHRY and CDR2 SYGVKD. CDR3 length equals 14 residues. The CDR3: CAISESTKTNTQYF. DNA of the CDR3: TGTGCCATCAGTGAGTCGACTAAGACAAATACGCAGTATTTT.

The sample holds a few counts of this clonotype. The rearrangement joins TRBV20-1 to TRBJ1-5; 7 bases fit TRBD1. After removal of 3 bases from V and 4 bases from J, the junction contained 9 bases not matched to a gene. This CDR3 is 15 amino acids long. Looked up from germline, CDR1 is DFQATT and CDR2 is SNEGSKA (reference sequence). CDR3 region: CSASNNRGGNQPQHF. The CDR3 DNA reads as TGCAGTGCTAGCAATAACAGGGGAGGGAATCAGCCCCAGCATTTT.